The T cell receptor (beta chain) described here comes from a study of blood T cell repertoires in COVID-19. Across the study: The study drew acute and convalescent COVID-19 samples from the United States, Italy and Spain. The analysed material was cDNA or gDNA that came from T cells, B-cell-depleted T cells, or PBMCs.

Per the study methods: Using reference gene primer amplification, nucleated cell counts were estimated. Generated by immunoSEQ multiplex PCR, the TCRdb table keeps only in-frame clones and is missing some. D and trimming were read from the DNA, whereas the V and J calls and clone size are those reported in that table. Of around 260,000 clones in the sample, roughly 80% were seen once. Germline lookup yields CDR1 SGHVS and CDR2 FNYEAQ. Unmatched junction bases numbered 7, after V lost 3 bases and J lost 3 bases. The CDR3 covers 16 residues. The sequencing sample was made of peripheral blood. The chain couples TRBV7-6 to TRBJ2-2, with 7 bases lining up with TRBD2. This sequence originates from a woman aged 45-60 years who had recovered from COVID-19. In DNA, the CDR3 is TGTGCCAGCAGCTTTCGGGGAGGGAGCGACACCGGGGAGCTGTTTTTT. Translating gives CASSFRGGSDTGELFF.